One and the same sample provided the 6 T cell receptor beta chains below, sequenced in a study of blood T cell repertoires in COVID-19. Sequencing was performed with immunoSEQ multiplex PCR; in TCRdb, only in-frame clones are kept and a portion is missing. In the table there are about 140,000 clones, more than 75% of which are singletons. The sequenced sample consisted of peripheral blood. Source of these receptors: a human donor with acute or convalescent COVID-19. The donor label of this sample is uncertain.

CDR3 sequence: CASSAESGTGELFF. CDR3 nucleotides: TGTGCCAGCAGCGCCGAATCGGGGACCGGGGAGCTGTTTTTT. This chain joins TRBV7-9 and TRBJ2-2; TRBD2 might be the D (5 bases). Germline-derived CDR1 and CDR2 are SEHNR and FQNEAQ (reference sequence). Trimming removed 5 bases from V and 5 bases from J, with 12 bases in between. The CDR3 is 14 amino acids. The full variable domain, with the rest looked up from reference TRBV7-9 and TRBJ2-2, is DTGVSQNPRHKITKRGQNVTFRCDPISEHNRLYWYRQTLGQGPEFLTYFQNEAQLEKSRLLSDRFSAERPKGSFSTLEIQRTEQGDSAMYLCASSAESGTGELFFGEGSRLTVL.

By proportion, this clone is large. The chain recombines TRBV13 with TRBJ1-2; weak D call: TRBD1 (5 bases). This CDR3 has 13 residues. Germline V gene lookup returns CDR1 PRHDT and CDR2 FYEKMQ (reference sequence). V lost 5 bases, J lost 0 bases, and 7 bases lay in between. CDR3 sequence (DNA): TGTGCCAGCAGCCGACAGCCTAACTATGGCTACACCTTC. This translates into CASSRQPNYGYTF.

The genes are TRBV5-1 and TRBJ1-2; D remains unclear. The germline gives CDR1 SGHRS, CDR2 YFSETQ. The CDR3 length is 13 residues. Trimming pared 0 bases from V and 8 bases from J, leaving 11 bases between. Here the CDR3 DNA reads TGCGCCAGCAGCTTGGCCGCAGAGGGCGGCTACACCTTC. Amino acid sequence: CASSLAAEGGYTF.

The CDR3 is CASSLRHHYEQYF. In DNA form, the CDR3 reads TGTGCCAGCAGTTTACGACACCACTACGAGCAGTACTTC. This sequence joins TRBV12-3 or TRBV12-4 and TRBJ2-7; no reliable D call. V lost 2 bases and J lost 3, with 8 bases in between. This CDR3 contains 13 residues.

V and J are TRBV5-1 and TRBJ2-7, with 8 bases aligning to TRBD2. Germline V gives CDR1 SGHRS, CDR2 YFSETQ. J gave up 4 bases and V 0 bases, and 6 bases lay outside the gene matches. This CDR3 is built from 15 residues. The CDR3 reads CASSLASTSGYEQYF. Written as DNA, the CDR3 is TGCGCCAGCAGCTTGGCCAGCACTAGCGGATACGAGCAGTACTTC.

The chain uses TRBV6-2 or TRBV6-3 and TRBJ2-7; possible D gene TRBD2, 5 bases. The germline gives CDR1 MNHEY, CDR2 SVGEGT. V gave up 3 bases and J gave up 3 bases, with 15 bases separating them. This CDR3 spans 15 amino acids. In DNA, the CDR3 is TGTGCCAGCAGTTATGTAGGAGGCGGGCGCTACGAGCAGTACGTC. Its translation: CASSYVGGGRYEQYV.